This TCR beta chain was identified during a study of cytomegalovirus exposure and HLA in healthy donors. Study-wide results and limits: CMV antigen specificity of a few CMV-associated chains was confirmed in vitro. Whilst most TCR sequences proved rare, a subset of public TCRs occurred across many donors.

The PCR made use of 60 Vbeta and 13 Jbeta primers. Libraries were prepared by immunoSEQ multiplex PCR; TCRdb keeps only in-frame clonotypes and omits some of them. Of about 170,000 clones in the sample, 73% were seen once. Germline values: CDR1 MGHDK, CDR2 SYGVNS. The junction had 10 bases not matched to a gene; V was cut back by 7 bases and J by 5 bases. The CDR3 has 15 amino acids. About this clone: As yet, its antigen is unknown.

V gene TRBV25-1 combines with J gene TRBJ1-2; TRBD1 aligns across 10 bases. Sample: PBMCs. This receptor was taken from a woman aged 18-29 years in good health and CMV-seropositive. CDR3 loop: CASKGQGRGGYGYTF. The CDR3 nucleotides are TGTGCCAGCAAGGGACAGGGGAGGGGTGGGTATGGCTACACCTTC.